This passage covers 25 T cell receptor beta chains from one sample sequenced in a study of blood T cell repertoires in COVID-19. Profiling relied on immunoSEQ multiplex PCR, and the TCRdb table lists in-frame clones only, not all of them. Of around 200,000 clones listed, around 84% are singletons. What was sequenced was PBMCs or T cells enriched from blood (not recorded which). The receptor set was obtained from a man aged 40-49 years who had recovered from COVID-19.

The sample holds one count of this clone. The gene calls are TRBV5-5 and TRBJ2-7; tentatively, D is TRBD1 (6 bases). CDR1 and CDR2 (germline): SGHKS, YYEKEE (reference sequence). Trimming removed 3 bases at V and 2 bases at J, with 15 bases between. The CDR3 loop spans 15 amino acids. CDR3 in DNA: TGTGCCAGCAGCTACGTACCCGACAGGACCTACGAGCAGTACTTC. Translated: CASSYVPDRTYEQYF.

The chain combines TRBV4-1 with TRBJ2-7; D not certain. Trimming cost V 4 bases and J 0 bases, with 13 bases left between them. The CDR3 is 15 amino acids. Per the germline V gene, CDR1 is MGHRA and CDR2 is YSYEKL. For the CDR3, the DNA is TGCGCCAGCAGCCCAGAGTACCTGAGCTCCTACGAGCAGTACTTC. This encodes CASSPEYLSSYEQYF.

V and J are TRBV19 and TRBJ2-7; 10 bases agree with TRBD2. The CDR3 totals 15 residues. The V gene's germline CDR1 is LNHDA and CDR2 SQIVND (reference sequence). V shed 2 bases, J shed 3 bases, and the junction held 4 bases outside the gene matches. Here the CDR3 reads CASSIRGTSVYEQYF. For the CDR3, the DNA is TGTGCCAGTAGTATACGCGGGACTAGCGTCTACGAGCAGTACTTC.

The chain links TRBV6-1 to TRBJ1-3; no firm D call. This CDR3 is built from 13 residues. With 3 bases removed from V and 5 bases from J, the gap between germline ends came to 8 bases. Germline CDR1 reads MNHNS; CDR2 reads SASEGT. The CDR3 region is CASSESERNTIYF. CDR3 bases: TGTGCCAGCAGTGAGTCCGAGCGAAACACCATATATTTT.

The chain carries TRBV4-1 and TRBJ2-7; 8 bases map to TRBD2. Germline loops: CDR1 MGHRA, CDR2 YSYEKL. This CDR3 spans 15 amino acids. V was pared by 6 bases and J by 0 bases, with 7 bases of the junction left unmatched. The CDR3 sequence: CASRAGTSLSYEQYF. CDR3 DNA sequence: TGCGCCAGCAGGGCCGGGACTAGTCTCTCCTACGAGCAGTACTTC.

The chain's CDR3 is CASSFLTSGTTGELFF. DNA for the CDR3: TGCGCCAGCAGCTTTCTTACTAGCGGGACTACCGGGGAGCTGTTTTTT. This chain uses TRBV5-1 with TRBJ2-2, with 10 nucleotides matching TRBD2. V was pared by 2 bases and J by 5 bases, with 6 bases of the junction left unmatched. The CDR3 has 16 amino acids. Germline lookup yields CDR1 SGHRS and CDR2 YFSETQ.

The genes are TRBV27 and TRBJ2-2; 9 bases agree with TRBD2. There are 16 residues in the CDR3. Trimming cost V 1 base and J 5 bases; bases outside gene matches: 5. Germline values: CDR1 MNHEY, CDR2 SMNVEV (reference sequence). The CDR3 reads CASSLLGAGGTGELFF. For the CDR3, the DNA is TGTGCCAGCAGTTTATTGGGAGCGGGAGGTACCGGGGAGCTGTTTTTT.

This clone has a single count. The chain is built from TRBV7-9 and TRBJ2-2, with 14 bases that match TRBD2. V trimming: 5 bases; J trimming: 4 bases; junction bases outside the gene matches: 6. This CDR3 is built from 17 residues. The V gene's germline CDR1 is SEHNR and CDR2 FQNEAQ (reference sequence). CDR3 sequence (DNA): TGTGCCAGCAGCAGGGGACTAGCGGGAGTGGGCACCGGGGAGCTGTTTTTT. Its protein is CASSRGLAGVGTGELFF. The full variable domain, in which reference TRBV7-9 and TRBJ2-2 provide the parts outside the CDR3, is DTGVSQNPRHKITKRGQNVTFRCDPISEHNRLYWYRQTLGQGPEFLTYFQNEAQLEKSRLLSDRFSAERPKGSFSTLEIQRTEQGDSAMYLCASSRGLAGVGTGELFFGEGSRLTVL.

The CDR3 coding sequence is TGTGCCAGCAGCCTCAGGACAGGCTACAATGAGCAGTTCTTC. Protein product: CASSLRTGYNEQFF. V is TRBV13 and J is TRBJ2-1; 7 positions match TRBD1. The length of the CDR3 is 14 residues. CDR1 and CDR2 from the germline V gene are PRHDT and FYEKMQ (reference sequence). Trimming took 5 bases from V and 3 from J; bases not matched to a gene: 4.

The chain employs TRBV6-5 and TRBJ2-1; 7 nucleotides agree with TRBD1. With 5 bases clipped from V and 6 bases from J, the junction kept 1 base outside the gene matches. CDR1 and CDR2 from the germline V gene are MNHEY and SVGAGI. This CDR3 has 12 residues. CDR3 amino acids: CASSRQGNEQFF. CDR3 DNA: TGTGCCAGCAGTCGACAGGGCAATGAGCAGTTCTTC.

This chain joins TRBV5-1 and TRBJ2-1; 7 bases match TRBD2. This CDR3 region has 17 residues. V dropped 4 bases and J dropped 7; count of bases not matched to a gene: 17. Germline lookup yields CDR1 SGHRS and CDR2 YFSETQ. The CDR3 sequence is CASSHGSGLQTQNEQFF. CDR3 in DNA: TGCGCCAGCAGCCACGGGTCGGGACTACAAACCCAAAATGAGCAGTTCTTC.

The chain is built from TRBV19 and TRBJ1-4; 8 positions agree with TRBD1. This CDR3 comprises 15 residues. The germline CDR1 and CDR2 sequences are LNHDA and SQIVND (reference sequence). The V segment lost 8 bases and the J segment 3 bases; nucleotides outside the gene matches: 8. This chain's CDR3 is CASPQGDHANEKLFF. The CDR3 nucleotides are TGTGCCAGTCCACAGGGGGATCATGCTAATGAAAAACTGTTTTTT.

The chain is built from TRBV2 and TRBJ1-2; tentatively, D is TRBD1 (5 bases). This CDR3 spans 15 amino acids. Looked up from germline, CDR1 is SNHLY and CDR2 is FYNNEI. Between the trimmed V and J ends, which lost 6 bases and 2 bases, there was a span of 16 bases. CDR3 loop: CASSARGLLNYGYTF. Written as DNA, the CDR3 is TGTGCCAGCAGCGCTAGGGGCCTCTTGAACTATGGCTACACCTTC.

The chain uses TRBV7-9 and TRBJ2-7; D remains ambiguous. Trimming stripped 5 bases from V and 3 bases from J, with 8 bases between. The CDR3 is 12 amino acids. Looked up from germline, CDR1 is SEHNR and CDR2 is FQNEAQ (reference sequence). CDR3 nucleotides: TGTGCCAGCAGCCATAACGGCTACGAGCAGTACTTC. It encodes CASSHNGYEQYF.

The CDR3: CATSPIKTGHYEQYF. Here the CDR3 DNA reads TGTGCCACCAGCCCGATAAAGACAGGCCACTACGAGCAGTACTTC. The J gene is TRBJ2-7, the V gene TRBV15; weak D call: TRBD1 (6 bases). Germline assignment: CDR1 LNHNV and CDR2 YYDKDF (reference sequence). The V gene lost 5 bases and the J gene lost 3 bases, with 17 bases spanning the gap. There are 15 residues in the CDR3.

The chain couples TRBV6-1 to TRBJ2-3; D not certain. The length of the CDR3 is 14 residues. CDR1 and CDR2 (germline): MNHNS, SASEGT. Trimming left V 3 bases short and J 0 bases short, with 7 bases between. The CDR3 DNA is TGTGCCAGCAGTGAGCGGAAAAGCACAGATACGCAGTATTTT. Encoded protein: CASSERKSTDTQYF.

The V gene is TRBV4-3, the J gene TRBJ2-2; D might be TRBD1 (7 bases). This CDR3 has 18 residues. The ends were cut back, 4 bases at V and 0 bases at J, with 18 bases in the middle. Germline-derived CDR1 and CDR2 are LGHNA and YSLEER. The chain's CDR3 is CASSRNQGGGPNTGELFF. CDR3 coding DNA: TGCGCCAGCAGCCGAAATCAAGGAGGGGGCCCGAACACCGGGGAGCTGTTTTTT.

The table lists this clone with a few counts. The V and J genes are TRBV13 and TRBJ2-5, with 7 bases matching TRBD2. Germline V gene lookup returns CDR1 PRHDT and CDR2 FYEKMQ (reference sequence). The CDR3 runs to 17 residues. The ends lost 5 bases at V and 2 bases at J; junction bases unmatched: 14. CDR3 sequence: CASSPRGDSGLQETQYF. CDR3 sequence (DNA): TGTGCCAGCAGCCCGCGTGGTGATAGCGGGCTTCAAGAGACCCAGTACTTC.

The V call is TRBV5-8, the J call TRBJ2-1; the D gene is possibly TRBD1 (7 bases). The CDR3 is made up of 15 amino acids. Per germline, CDR1 SGHTS and CDR2 YDEGEE. Trimming removed 2 bases at V and 8 bases at J, with 17 bases between. The CDR3 nucleotides read TGTGCCAGCAGCTTCAGGGGGGACCCGAGGGATGAGCAGTTCTTC. Its translation: CASSFRGDPRDEQFF.

The rearrangement uses TRBV7-2 and TRBJ2-7; D might be TRBD1 (6 bases). V lost 1 base to trimming and J lost 3 bases, with 10 bases between them. The germline CDR1 and CDR2 sequences are SGHTA and FQGNSA. The CDR3 covers 14 residues. CDR3 coding DNA: TGTGCCAGCAGCTTAGTAGTAGGGGGCTACGAGCAGTACTTC. Translation gives CASSLVVGGYEQYF.

This clone has just one count. The chain recombines TRBV27 with TRBJ1-3; D is undetermined. Germline V gene sequence: CDR1 MNHEY, CDR2 SMNVEV (reference sequence). The CDR3 extends over 13 amino acids. Trimming took off 5 bases at V and 0 bases at J, with 5 bases between the two ends. CDR3 sequence: CASSTISGNTIYF. CDR3 nucleotide sequence: TGTGCCAGCAGTACTATCTCTGGAAACACCATATATTTT.

The chain uses TRBV28 and TRBJ1-5; D might be TRBD1 (6 bases). Trimming shortened V by 6 bases and J by 3 bases, and 9 bases separated the two germline ends. This CDR3 spans 13 amino acids. The V gene's germline CDR1 is MDHEN and CDR2 SYDVKM. DNA of the CDR3: TGTGCCAGCAGGCAGGGGCTCAATCAGCCCCAGCATTTT. Translation: CASRQGLNQPQHF. The full variable domain, completed using reference TRBV28 and TRBJ1-5, is DVKVTQSSRYLVKRTGEKVFLECVQDMDHENMFWYRQDPGLGLRLIYFSYDVKMKEKGDIPEGYSVSREKKERFSLILESASTNQTSMYLCASRQGLNQPQHFGDGTRLSIL.

V and J are TRBV19 and TRBJ1-2, with D perhaps matching TRBD1 (6 bases). Germline values: CDR1 LNHDA, CDR2 SQIVND (reference sequence). V lost 5 bases and J lost 3, with 10 bases in between. The length of the CDR3 is 13 residues. The CDR3 DNA sequence: TGTGCCAGTAGTGGACAGTTGTACTATGGCTACACCTTC. It specifies CASSGQLYYGYTF.

The chain is built from TRBV5-1 and TRBJ1-3; TRBD1 matches at 9 bases. CDR3 length equals 16 residues. V lost 4 bases to trimming and J lost 4 bases; unmatched junction nucleotides: 9. Germline V gene data show CDR1 as SGHRS and CDR2 as YFSETQ. CDR3 in amino acids: CASSQRDRASGNTIYF. CDR3 bases: TGCGCCAGCAGCCAACGGGACAGGGCTTCAGGAAACACCATATATTTT.

The chain combines TRBV2 with TRBJ1-5; TRBD1 matches 7 bases. The CDR3 length is 16 residues. Unmatched junction bases numbered 6, after V lost 3 bases and J lost 1 base. Per the germline V gene, CDR1 is SNHLY and CDR2 is FYNNEI. Here the CDR3 reads CASSDEGAESNQPQHF. CDR3 in DNA: TGTGCCAGCAGTGACGAGGGGGCGGAAAGCAATCAGCCCCAGCATTTT. Together with reference TRBV2 and TRBJ1-5, the CDR3 gives the full variable domain: EPEVTQTPSHQVTQMGQEVILRCVPISNHLYFYWYRQILGQKVEFLVSFYNNEISEKSEIFDDQFSVERPDGSNFTLKIRSTKLEDSAMYFCASSDEGAESNQPQHFGDGTRLSIL.